The sequence of this TCR beta chain was determined in a study of beta chain features in type 1 diabetes. This clone was observed a few times. This CDR3 comprises 15 residues. TCRB transcripts that were expressed got sequenced, as all of the isolated RNA had been reverse transcribed. Clones were sequenced by immunoSEQ multiplex PCR, and TCRdb holds only the in-frame ones, with some missing. Of about 290,000 clones listed, roughly 8% are singletons. Sequenced: central memory CD4+ T cells from blood. This TCR was sampled from a woman aged 18-29 years in good health. The chain is built from TRBV21-1 and TRBJ2-5; the D call in the table, TRBD1, was not verified against the DNA. TRBV21-1 is a listed pseudogene. CDR3 nucleotides: TGTGCCAGCAGCAAATCGGGGGACAGACAAGAGACCCAGTACTTC. Its protein is CASSKSGDRQETQYF.